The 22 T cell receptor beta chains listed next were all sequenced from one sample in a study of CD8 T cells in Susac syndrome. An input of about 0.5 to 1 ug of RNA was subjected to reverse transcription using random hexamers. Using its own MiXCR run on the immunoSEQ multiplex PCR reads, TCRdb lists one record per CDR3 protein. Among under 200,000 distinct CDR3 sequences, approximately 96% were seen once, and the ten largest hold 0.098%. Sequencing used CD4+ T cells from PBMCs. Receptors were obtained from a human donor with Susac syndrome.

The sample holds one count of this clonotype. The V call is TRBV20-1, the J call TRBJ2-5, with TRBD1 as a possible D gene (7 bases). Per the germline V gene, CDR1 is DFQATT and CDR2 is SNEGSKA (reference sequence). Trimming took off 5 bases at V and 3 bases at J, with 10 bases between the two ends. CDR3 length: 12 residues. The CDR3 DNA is TGCAGTGCTGCGGGACAGAAAGAGACCCAGTACTTC. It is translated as CSAAGQKETQYF.

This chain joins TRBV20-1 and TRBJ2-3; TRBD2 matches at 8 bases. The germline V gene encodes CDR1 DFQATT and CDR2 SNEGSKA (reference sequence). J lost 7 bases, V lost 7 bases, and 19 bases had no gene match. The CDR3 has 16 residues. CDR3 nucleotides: TGCAGTGGGGAGCGAGACCCCCTCGGGGGGGGTAATACGCAGTATTTT. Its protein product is CSGERDPLGGGNTQYF.

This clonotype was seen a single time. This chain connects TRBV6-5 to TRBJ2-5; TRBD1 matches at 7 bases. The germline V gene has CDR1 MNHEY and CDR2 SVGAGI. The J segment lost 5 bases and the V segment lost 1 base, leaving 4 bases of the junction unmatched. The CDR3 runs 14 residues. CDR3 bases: TGTGCCAGCAGTTACTTCGACAGGGAGGAGACCCAGTACTTC. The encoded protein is CASSYFDREETQYF.

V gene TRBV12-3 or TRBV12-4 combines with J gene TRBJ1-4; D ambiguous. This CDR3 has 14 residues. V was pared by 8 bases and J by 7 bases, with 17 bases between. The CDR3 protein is CASHHTDRSEKLFF. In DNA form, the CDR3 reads TGTGCCAGCCATCACACGGACCGGAGTGAAAAACTGTTTTTT.

The CDR3 bases are TGCGCCAGCAGCTTTACGGTGAACACTGAAGCTTTCTTT. Protein sequence: CASSFTVNTEAFF. The chain combines TRBV5-1 with TRBJ1-1, with D hard to call. Deletions cut 2 bases from V and 0 bases from J, with 5 bases between. The CDR3 length is 13 residues. The V gene's germline CDR1 is SGHRS and CDR2 YFSETQ.

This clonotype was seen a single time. This CDR3 is CASSLEFSPTEAFF. Here the CDR3 DNA reads TGCGCCAGCAGCTTGGAGTTCTCTCCCACTGAAGCTTTCTTT. The J gene is TRBJ1-1, the V gene TRBV5-1; D unresolved. Trimming removed 0 bases at V and 4 bases at J, with 10 bases between. Germline CDR1 is SGHRS and CDR2 is YFSETQ. This CDR3 is built from 14 residues.

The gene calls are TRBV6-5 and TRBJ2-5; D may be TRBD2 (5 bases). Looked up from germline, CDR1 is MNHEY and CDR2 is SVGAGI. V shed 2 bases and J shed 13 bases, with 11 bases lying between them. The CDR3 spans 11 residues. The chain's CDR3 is CASSYALATYF. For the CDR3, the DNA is TGTGCCAGCAGTTACGCGCTAGCTACGTACTTC.

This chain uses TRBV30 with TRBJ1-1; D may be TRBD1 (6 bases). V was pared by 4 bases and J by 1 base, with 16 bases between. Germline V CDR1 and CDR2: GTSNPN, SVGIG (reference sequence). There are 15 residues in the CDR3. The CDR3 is CAWIVAGAKNTEAFF. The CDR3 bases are TGTGCCTGGATTGTGGCAGGGGCTAAGAACACTGAAGCTTTCTTT.

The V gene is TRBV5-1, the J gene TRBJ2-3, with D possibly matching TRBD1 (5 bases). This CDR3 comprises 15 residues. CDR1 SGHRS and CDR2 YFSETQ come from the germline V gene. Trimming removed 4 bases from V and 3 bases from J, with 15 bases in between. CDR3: CASSQTVSGTDTQYF. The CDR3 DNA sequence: TGCGCCAGCAGCCAGACAGTCTCTGGGACAGATACGCAGTATTTT.

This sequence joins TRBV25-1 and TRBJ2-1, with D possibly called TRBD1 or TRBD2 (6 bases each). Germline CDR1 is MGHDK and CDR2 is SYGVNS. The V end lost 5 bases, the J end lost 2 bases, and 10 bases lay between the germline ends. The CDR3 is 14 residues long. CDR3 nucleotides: TGTGCCAGCAGTCTGGGGGGCACCTACAATGAGCAGTTCTTC. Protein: CASSLGGTYNEQFF.

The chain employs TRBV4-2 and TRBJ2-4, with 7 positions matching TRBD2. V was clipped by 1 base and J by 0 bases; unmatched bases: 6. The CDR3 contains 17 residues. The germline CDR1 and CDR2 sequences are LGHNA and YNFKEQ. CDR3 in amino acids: CASSQVRAGLAKNIQYF. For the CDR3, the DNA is TGTGCCAGCAGCCAAGTAAGAGCGGGGCTAGCCAAAAACATTCAGTACTTC.

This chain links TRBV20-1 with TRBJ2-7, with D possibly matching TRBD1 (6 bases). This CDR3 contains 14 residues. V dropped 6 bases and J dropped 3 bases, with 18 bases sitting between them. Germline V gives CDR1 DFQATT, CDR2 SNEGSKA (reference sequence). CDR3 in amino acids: CSARRVGAGYEQYF. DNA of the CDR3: TGCAGTGCCCGTAGGGTGGGGGCCGGCTACGAGCAGTACTTC.

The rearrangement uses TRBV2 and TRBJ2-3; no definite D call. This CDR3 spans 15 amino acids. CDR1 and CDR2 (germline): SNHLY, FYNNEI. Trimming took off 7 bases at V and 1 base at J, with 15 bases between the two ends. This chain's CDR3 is CASILRGFGTDTQYF. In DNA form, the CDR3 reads TGTGCCAGCATCCTTCGTGGATTCGGCACAGATACGCAGTATTTT.

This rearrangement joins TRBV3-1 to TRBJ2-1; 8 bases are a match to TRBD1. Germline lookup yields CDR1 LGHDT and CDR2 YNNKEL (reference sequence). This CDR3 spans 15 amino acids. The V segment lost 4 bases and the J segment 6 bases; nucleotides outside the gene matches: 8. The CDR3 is CASSLSDRVGNEQFF. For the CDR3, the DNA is TGTGCCAGCAGCCTCTCGGACAGGGTAGGCAATGAGCAGTTCTTC.

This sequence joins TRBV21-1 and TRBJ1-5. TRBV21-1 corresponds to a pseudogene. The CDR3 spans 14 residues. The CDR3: CASSTTVDNQPQHF. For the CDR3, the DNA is TGTGCCAGCAGCACAACAGTAGACAATCAGCCCCAGCATTTT.

This chain's CDR3 is CASSPGDRATNEKLFF. CDR3 nucleotide sequence: TGCGCCAGCAGCCCGGGGGACAGGGCCACTAATGAAAAACTGTTTTTT. The V and J genes are TRBV5-1 and TRBJ1-4, with 9 bases fitting TRBD1. This CDR3 spans 16 amino acids. Germline CDR1 and CDR2: SGHRS and YFSETQ. The J segment lost 2 bases and the V segment lost 4 bases, leaving 6 bases of the junction unmatched.

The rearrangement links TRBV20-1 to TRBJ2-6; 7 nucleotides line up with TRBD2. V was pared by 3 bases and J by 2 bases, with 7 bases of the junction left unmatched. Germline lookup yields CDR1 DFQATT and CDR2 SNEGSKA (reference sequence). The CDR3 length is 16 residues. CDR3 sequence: CSASTLGLAGANVLTF. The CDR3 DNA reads TGCAGTGCTAGCACCCTCGGACTAGCTGGGGCCAACGTCCTGACTTTC.

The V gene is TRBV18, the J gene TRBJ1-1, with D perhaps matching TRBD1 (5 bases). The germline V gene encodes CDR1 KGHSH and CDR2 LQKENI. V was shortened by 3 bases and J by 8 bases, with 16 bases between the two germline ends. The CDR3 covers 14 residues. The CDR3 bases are TGTGCCAGCTCACCTCTGCCGCAGGGTGCGGAAGCTTTCTTT. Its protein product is CASSPLPQGAEAFF.

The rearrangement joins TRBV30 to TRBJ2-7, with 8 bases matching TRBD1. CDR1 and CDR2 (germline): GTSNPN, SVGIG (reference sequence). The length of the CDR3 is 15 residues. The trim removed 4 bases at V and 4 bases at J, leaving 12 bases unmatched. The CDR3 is CAWTYSGQGAYEQYF. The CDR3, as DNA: TGTGCCTGGACTTACTCCGGACAGGGAGCATACGAGCAGTACTTC.

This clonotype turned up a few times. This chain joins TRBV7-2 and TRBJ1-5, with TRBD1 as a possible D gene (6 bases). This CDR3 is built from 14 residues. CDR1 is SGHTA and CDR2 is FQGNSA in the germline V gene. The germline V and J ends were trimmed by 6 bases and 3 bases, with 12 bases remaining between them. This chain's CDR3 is CASSPDSSNQPQHF. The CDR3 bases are TGTGCCAGCAGTCCGGACAGTTCCAATCAGCCCCAGCATTTT.

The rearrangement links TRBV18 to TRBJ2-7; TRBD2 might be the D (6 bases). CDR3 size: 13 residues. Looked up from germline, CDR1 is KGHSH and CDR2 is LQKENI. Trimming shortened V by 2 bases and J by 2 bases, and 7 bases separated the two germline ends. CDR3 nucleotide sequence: TGTGCCAGCTCACCAAGGAGGGCCTACGAGCAGTACTTC. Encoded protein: CASSPRRAYEQYF.

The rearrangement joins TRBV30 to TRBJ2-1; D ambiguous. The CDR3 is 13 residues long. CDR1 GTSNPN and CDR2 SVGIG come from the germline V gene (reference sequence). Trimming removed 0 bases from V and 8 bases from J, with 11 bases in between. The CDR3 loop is CAWSVGSLDEQFF. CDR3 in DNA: TGTGCCTGGAGTGTAGGTAGTTTGGATGAGCAGTTCTTC.